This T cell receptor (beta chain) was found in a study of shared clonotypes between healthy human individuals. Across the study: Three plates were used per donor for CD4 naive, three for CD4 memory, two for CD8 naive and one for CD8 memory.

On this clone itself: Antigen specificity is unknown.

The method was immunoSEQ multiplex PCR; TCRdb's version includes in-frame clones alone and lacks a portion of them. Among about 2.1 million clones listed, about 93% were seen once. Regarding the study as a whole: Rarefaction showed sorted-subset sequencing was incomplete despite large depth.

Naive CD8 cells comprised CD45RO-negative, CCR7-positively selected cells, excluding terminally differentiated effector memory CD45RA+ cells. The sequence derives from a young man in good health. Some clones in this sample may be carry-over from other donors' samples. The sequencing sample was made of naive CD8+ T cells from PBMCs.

CDR3 loop: CASSGAGTGPFSEQYF. The DNA for the CDR3 is TGTGCCAGCAGCGGTGCCGGGACAGGGCCTTTCTCCGAGCAGTACTTC. V usage is TRBV9 and J usage is TRBJ2-7; 9 bases are shared with TRBD1. Germline-derived CDR1 and CDR2 are SGDLS and YYNGEE. Losses at the gene ends were 3 bases for V and 6 bases for J; bases not matched to a gene: 13. The CDR3 runs to 16 residues.